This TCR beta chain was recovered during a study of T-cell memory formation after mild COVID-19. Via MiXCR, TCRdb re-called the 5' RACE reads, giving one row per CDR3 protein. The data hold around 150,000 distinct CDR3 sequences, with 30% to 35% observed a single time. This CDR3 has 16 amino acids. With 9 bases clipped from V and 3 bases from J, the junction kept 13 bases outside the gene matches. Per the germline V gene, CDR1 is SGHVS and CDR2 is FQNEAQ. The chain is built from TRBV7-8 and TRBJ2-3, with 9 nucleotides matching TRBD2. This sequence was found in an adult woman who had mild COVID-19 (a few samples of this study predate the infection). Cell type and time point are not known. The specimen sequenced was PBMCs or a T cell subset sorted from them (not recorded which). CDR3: CARKRTAGGLTDTQYF. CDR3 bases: TGTGCCAGAAAAAGGACGGCGGGAGGGCTAACAGATACGCAGTATTTT.